The 7 T cell receptor beta chains in this list originate from one sample, sequenced in a study of Ad26.COV2.S vaccination and SARS-CoV-2 variants. The treatment was: about 20 received Ad26.COV2.S at low or high dose, single or two shots; about 5 received placebo; per-sample allocation not given. Sampling was performed 63 days after the first vaccine or placebo injection. Sequenced by immunoSEQ multiplex PCR; TCRdb stores in-frame clones only, minus some. The sample records approximately 500,000 clones, roughly 87% being singletons. Specimen: peripheral blood, collected in a trial of Ad26.COV2.S vaccine versus placebo. Receptors originate from a person between 18 and 59 years old who received the Ad26.COV2.S COVID-19 vaccine or a placebo.

V usage is TRBV27 and J usage is TRBJ2-1, with D perhaps matching TRBD2 (7 bases). Germline V gene data show CDR1 as MNHEY and CDR2 as SMNVEV (reference sequence). Trimming took off 8 bases at V and 7 bases at J, with 18 bases between the two ends. The CDR3 has 14 residues. The CDR3 bases are TGTGCCAGCGCAAGAATACAGGGAGGGAATGAGCAGTTCTTC. It translates to CASARIQGGNEQFF.

The chain links TRBV14 to TRBJ2-5; a weak D match, TRBD2 (6 bases). Germline CDR1 is SGHDN and CDR2 is FVKESK. The CDR3 loop spans 13 amino acids. Trimming left V 4 bases short and J 7 bases short, with 13 bases between. CDR3 bases: TGTGCCAGCAGCCGCTGGCGGGATGGGACCCAGTACTTC. Translating gives CASSRWRDGTQYF.

The chain couples TRBV28 to TRBJ1-2; maybe TRBD1 (5 bases). Germline assignment: CDR1 MDHEN and CDR2 SYDVKM. V was cut by 4 bases and J by 8 bases, with 20 bases left in between. The CDR3 runs 15 residues. CDR3 in amino acids: CASSSSPGRVRGYTF. CDR3 coding DNA: TGTGCCAGCAGTTCCTCCCCGGGCAGGGTGAGGGGCTACACCTTC.

The CDR3 reads CATVTGANSPLHF. In nucleotides, the CDR3 is TGTGCCACCGTGACAGGTGCCAATTCACCCCTCCACTTT. The gene calls are TRBV7-9 and TRBJ1-6; D might be TRBD1 (6 bases). The CDR3 consists of 13 residues. V shed 10 bases and J shed 7 bases, with 14 bases lying between them. Germline lookup yields CDR1 SEHNR and CDR2 FQNEAQ (reference sequence). The full variable domain, completed using reference TRBV7-9 and TRBJ1-6, is DTGVSQNPRHKITKRGQNVTFRCDPISEHNRLYWYRQTLGQGPEFLTYFQNEAQLEKSRLLSDRFSAERPKGSFSTLEIQRTEQGDSAMYLCATVTGANSPLHFGNGTRLTVT.

The rearrangement joins TRBV6-5 to TRBJ2-3; TRBD2 might be the D (5 bases). The CDR3 loop spans 13 amino acids. Germline V CDR1 and CDR2: MNHEY, SVGAGI. The germline V and J ends were trimmed by 8 bases and 6 bases, with 15 bases remaining between them. The DNA of the CDR3 is TGTGCCAGCCGGAGGACTGGCATCGATACGCAGTATTTT. Protein: CASRRTGIDTQYF.

This chain links TRBV4-1 with TRBJ1-1, with D perhaps TRBD1 (5 bases). Trimming took 2 bases from V and 1 from J, leaving 8 bases between them. Germline CDR1 and CDR2: MGHRA and YSYEKL. This CDR3 has 14 residues. The CDR3 DNA follows: TGCGCCAGCAGCCAATTGAGGGGGAACACTGAAGCTTTCTTT. Protein sequence: CASSQLRGNTEAFF.

This clone was recorded once. The junction departs from germline at one end; a sequencing error may be responsible. V usage is TRBV3-1 (or the pseudogene TRBV3-2) and J usage is TRBJ2-1; TRBD2 agrees at 14 bases. Germline CDR1 LGHDT, CDR2 YNNKEL (reference sequence). This CDR3 region has 15 residues. The CDR3 nucleotides are TGTGCCAGCAGCCAAGGGCTGACTAGCGGGAGGGTCCTAATCTTC. As protein: CASSQGLTSGRVLIF.